This TCR beta chain was retrieved from a study of blood T cells in healthy people across ages. Study-wide results and limits: Calculation of diversity from one million T cells yielded estimates considered to be underestimates.

With 8 bases removed from V and 0 bases from J, the gap between germline ends came to 7 bases. This CDR3 spans 12 amino acids. The germline V gene encodes CDR1 SEHNR and CDR2 FQNEAQ (reference sequence). Caucasian, healthy and from Russia, the donors were aged between about 6 and 100. A second PCR, run for roughly 7 to 11 cycles, used a sample-barcoded 5' primer plus a J-beta primer mix. TCRdb re-derived calls from the 5' RACE reads in MiXCR, one entry per CDR3 protein. The data hold about 720,000 distinct CDR3 sequences, with 20% to 25% observed a single time. A note on this clonotype: The antigen remains unidentified.

The V gene is TRBV7-9, the J gene TRBJ1-1; no clear D. The sequencing sample was made of blood. This receptor was identified in a man in his sixties or seventies in good health. For the CDR3, the DNA is TGTGCCAGCCCTCGGATGAACACTGAAGCTTTCTTT. Protein product: CASPRMNTEAFF.